This T cell receptor beta chain is drawn from a study of T cell responses to AZD1222 COVID-19 vaccine. Study outcomes and limitations: Spike-wide coverage was observed for vaccine-associated CD4 TCRs, with dominant responses at 160-218 and 743-854. The study reported that nearly half of spike-specific TCRs target unmutated variant regions. The peak T cell response came first, and repertoires were sampled only after it. In a largely white British group with more females than males, clonal diversity was possibly underestimated.

Some clones are missing from TCRdb's copy, which holds only in-frame ones; the method was immunoSEQ multiplex PCR. The sample carries about 90,000 clones, 70% to 90% recorded once. A word on this clone: Its antigen is still unknown.

This CDR3 spans 13 amino acids. V was clipped by 5 bases and J by 4 bases, with 9 bases between them. Germline V CDR1 and CDR2: SNHLY, FYNNEI. The specimen was peripheral blood, collected on day 0 of AZD1222 vaccination. The chain couples TRBV2 to TRBJ2-1; D gene ambiguous. The receptor was derived from an adult in good health. The CDR3 protein is CASSSGYYNEQFF. In nucleotides, the CDR3 is TGTGCCAGCAGTAGTGGCTATTACAATGAGCAGTTCTTC.